These 3 T cell receptor beta chains were sequenced from one sample in a study of shared clonotypes between healthy human individuals. Sequenced by immunoSEQ multiplex PCR; TCRdb stores in-frame clones only, minus some. This table has roughly 1,500,000 clones, around 98.5% appearing once. Sequencing was done on a sample of naive CD4+ T cells sorted from blood. Indicated subset: CD45RA+ positively selected. These receptor sequences come from a man younger than 40 in good health.

The chain uses TRBV6-1 and TRBJ2-2; tentatively, D is TRBD1 (5 bases). V was clipped by 8 bases and J by 1 base, with 11 bases between them. The length of the CDR3 is 14 residues. CDR1 is MNHNS and CDR2 is SASEGT in the germline V gene. As DNA, the CDR3 is TGTGCCAGCGCCCCTGGACAGAACACCGGGGAGCTGTTTTTT. Translation gives CASAPGQNTGELFF.

This clone was seen a single time. V gene TRBV9 combines with J gene TRBJ1-1, with a weak D call TRBD1 (5 bases). The CDR3 sequence is 12 residues long. Germline V gives CDR1 SGDLS, CDR2 YYNGEE. Trimming took 0 bases from V and 8 from J, leaving 8 bases between them. The CDR3, as DNA: TGTGCCAGCAGCGTAGGTTCAGGGGAAGCTTTCTTT. Amino acids: CASSVGSGEAFF. Based on the CDR3 plus reference TRBV9 and TRBJ1-1, the full variable domain is DSGVTQTPKHLITATGQRVTLRCSPRSGDLSVYWYQQSLDQGLQFLIQYYNGEERAKGNILERFSAQQFPDLHSELNLSSLELGDSALYFCASSVGSGEAFFGQGTRLTVV.

The chain is built from TRBV7-2 and TRBJ2-1; unclear D gene. Trimming cost V 5 bases and J 7 bases, with 27 bases left between them. Germline V lookup: CDR1 SGHTA, CDR2 FQGNSA. The CDR3 covers 18 residues. CDR3 coding DNA: TGTGCCAGCAGCCCTTCAAGGCCTAAGTTTCGGTTTGCGAATGAGCAGTTCTTC. It yields the protein CASSPSRPKFRFANEQFF.